Below are 13 T cell receptor beta chains sequenced from a single sample in a study of shared clonotypes between healthy human individuals. Some clones are missing from TCRdb's copy, which holds only in-frame ones; the method was immunoSEQ multiplex PCR. The sample contains around 720,000 clones, around three quarters of which appear only once. Material: memory CD4+ T cells sorted from blood. Subset in this sample: CD45RA-negative fraction. All receptors derive from a woman aged 25 to 39 in good health.

The rearrangement uses TRBV5-4 and TRBJ2-5, with 10 bases aligning to TRBD2. V dropped 5 bases and J dropped 4; count of bases not matched to a gene: 8. CDR3 length: 15 amino acids. Per germline, CDR1 SGHNT and CDR2 YYREEE (reference sequence). This CDR3 is CASSASGSAVETQYF. The CDR3 DNA sequence: TGTGCCAGCAGTGCTAGCGGGAGCGCGGTAGAGACCCAGTACTTC.

The V and J genes are TRBV27 and TRBJ1-1; D ambiguous. V shed 4 bases and J shed 0 bases, with 9 bases lying between them. The CDR3 is 14 residues long. Germline values: CDR1 MNHEY, CDR2 SMNVEV (reference sequence). The CDR3 DNA sequence: TGTGCCAGCAGTTGGGTCGGGATGAACACTGAAGCTTTCTTT. This translates into CASSWVGMNTEAFF.

V usage is TRBV11-3 and J usage is TRBJ2-3; D gene ambiguous. The CDR3 loop spans 16 amino acids. Trimming took off 5 bases at V and 2 bases at J, with 17 bases between the two ends. Germline assignment: CDR1 SGHNT and CDR2 YENEEA. CDR3 sequence (DNA): TGTGCCAGCAGCGGACCCACGGGCGGAGACACAGATACGCAGTATTTT. Translation gives CASSGPTGGDTDTQYF.

The rearrangement links TRBV27 to TRBJ2-7, with TRBD2 identical over 7 bases. This CDR3 is 16 amino acids long. The V segment lost 2 bases and the J segment 1 base; nucleotides outside the gene matches: 8. In germline, CDR1 is MNHEY, CDR2 SMNVEV (reference sequence). The CDR3 DNA sequence: TGTGCCAGCAGTTTACTTGATGCTAGCGGATCCTACGAGCAGTACTTC. It translates to CASSLLDASGSYEQYF.

As concerns this clone: This clone may be a read error of a much larger clone one base away. The chain carries TRBV9 and TRBJ2-3; no reliable D call. The V end was cut by 0 bases, the J end by 0 bases, with 2 bases between. The germline CDR1 and CDR2 sequences are SGDLS and YYNGEE. This CDR3 has 13 residues. CDR3 sequence reads: CASSVGSTDTQYF. The CDR3 DNA reads TGTGCCAGCAGCGTAGGTAGCACAGATACGCAGTATTTT.

This clone has more than one count but fewer than ten. V and J are TRBV7-9 and TRBJ2-7; 7 bases align to TRBD1. This CDR3 has 15 amino acids. Germline V CDR1 and CDR2: SEHNR, FQNEAQ (reference sequence). V was clipped by 5 bases and J by 4 bases; unmatched bases: 11. The CDR3 sequence: CASSLTRQGEYEQYF. The CDR3 DNA reads TGTGCCAGCAGCCTCACGCGGCAGGGGGAGTACGAGCAGTACTTC. The variable domain in full, completed from reference TRBV7-9 and TRBJ2-7, reads DTGVSQNPRHKITKRGQNVTFRCDPISEHNRLYWYRQTLGQGPEFLTYFQNEAQLEKSRLLSDRFSAERPKGSFSTLEIQRTEQGDSAMYLCASSLTRQGEYEQYFGPGTRLTVT.

This chain uses TRBV5-4 with TRBJ2-7; TRBD2 agrees at 14 bases. The ends lost 7 bases at V and 3 bases at J; junction bases unmatched: 6. Germline CDR1 reads SGHNT; CDR2 reads YYREEE (reference sequence). There are 15 residues in the CDR3. The CDR3 spells CASGPGTSGSYEQYF. The CDR3 coding sequence is TGTGCCAGCGGCCCCGGGACTAGCGGGAGCTACGAGCAGTACTTC. Full variable domain (missing parts from reference TRBV5-4 and TRBJ2-7): ETGVTQSPTHLIKTRGQQVTLRCSSQSGHNTVSWYQQALGQGPQFIFQYYREEENGRGNFPPRFSGLQFPNYSSELNVNALELDDSALYLCASGPGTSGSYEQYFGPGTRLTVT.

The chain combines TRBV30 with TRBJ1-4, with D unclear. This CDR3 is built from 14 residues. CDR1 is GTSNPN and CDR2 is SVGIG in the germline V gene (reference sequence). The V end was cut by 1 base, the J end by 8 bases, with 14 bases between. The CDR3 sequence: CAWSGGDLREKLFF. Written as DNA, the CDR3 is TGTGCCTGGAGTGGGGGAGATTTACGGGAAAAACTGTTTTTT.

The gene calls are TRBV11-2 and TRBJ2-3; no clear D. The CDR3 totals 15 residues. Germline values: CDR1 SGHAT, CDR2 FQNNGV. V gave up 1 base and J gave up 0 bases, with 8 bases separating them. This chain's CDR3 is CASSLALLSTDTQYF. The CDR3 bases are TGTGCCAGCAGCTTAGCGCTCCTTAGCACAGATACGCAGTATTTT.

A note on this clone: Mismatch with germline at one junction end may stem from a read error. The genes are TRBV7-9 and TRBJ2-1, with D hard to call. This CDR3 comprises 13 residues. Germline assignment: CDR1 SEHNR and CDR2 FQNEAQ (reference sequence). The CDR3 protein is CASRLGVAGEQFF. In nucleotides, the CDR3 is TGTGCCAGCAGGTTAGGCGTAGCAGGAGAGCAGTTCTTC. Full variable domain (remainder filled in from reference TRBV7-9 and TRBJ2-1): DTGVSQNPRHKITKRGQNVTFRCDPISEHNRLYWYRQTLGQGPEFLTYFQNEAQLEKSRLLSDRFSAERPKGSFSTLEIQRTEQGDSAMYLCASRLGVAGEQFFGPGTRLTVL.

This clone was counted a few times. J is TRBJ2-7 and V is TRBV4-1; 11 nucleotides agree with TRBD1. This CDR3 contains 15 residues. Germline V CDR1 and CDR2: MGHRA, YSYEKL. With 0 bases clipped from V and 3 bases from J, the junction kept 1 base outside the gene matches. DNA of the CDR3: TGCGCCAGCAGCCAAGAGGACAGGGGGCTCTACGAGCAGTACTTC. This encodes CASSQEDRGLYEQYF.

J is TRBJ2-5 and V is TRBV28, with 12 bases fitting TRBD1. J gave up 5 bases and V 5 bases, and 6 bases lay outside the gene matches. The CDR3 contains 15 residues. From germline, CDR1 is MDHEN and CDR2 SYDVKM. CDR3 bases: TGTGCCAGCAGTCCCGGGACAGGGGGCTGGGAGACCCAGTACTTC. Protein sequence: CASSPGTGGWETQYF.

Of note for this clone: Other DNA variants within this sample encode the same CDR3. The chain uses TRBV6-1 and TRBJ1-2; D unclear. Trimming removed 3 bases at V and 4 bases at J, with 9 bases between. Germline values: CDR1 MNHNS, CDR2 SASEGT. The CDR3 is 13 amino acids. The CDR3 protein is CASSDSTSYGYTF. The CDR3, as DNA: TGTGCCAGCAGTGACAGCACCTCCTATGGCTACACCTTC.